Listed below are T cell receptor beta chains from one sample, sequenced in a study of OX40 agonist ivuxolimab in advanced cancers. TCRdb's table, derived via immunoSEQ multiplex PCR, lists solely in-frame clones and lacks some. The sample carries more than 40,000 clones, over 75% recorded once. Sequenced here: CD4+ or CD8+ T cells sorted from blood, sampled in a trial of the OX40 agonist ivuxolimab. These receptors all come from an adult with an advanced solid tumor such as melanoma, head and neck, liver or kidney cancer. Both conserved end residues are part of each CDR3. The order of the fields is V gene, CDR3 protein.

V gene: TRBV20-1; CDR3 protein: CSAVETGELFF
V gene: TRBV4-3; CDR3 protein: CASSRATGIETQYF
V gene: TRBV30; CDR3 protein: CAWSKGLVNQPQHF
V gene: TRBV6-5; CDR3 protein: CASRDQGFGTEAFF
V gene: TRBV2; CDR3 protein: CASSDFRQNTEAFF
V gene: TRBV4-1; CDR3 protein: CASSQVGQYTF
V gene: TRBV13; CDR3 protein: CASSLGFGGSLANVLTF
V gene: TRBV6-6; CDR3 protein: CASSYAGTGTEAFF
V gene: TRBV27; CDR3 protein: CASSFDSLTEAFF
V gene: TRBV25-1; CDR3 protein: CASSPPARSYEQYF
V gene: TRBV7-9; CDR3 protein: CASSLKRGTYNEQFF
V gene: TRBV6-5; CDR3 protein: CASSYRSPYNEQFF
V gene: TRBV4-3; CDR3 protein: CASSQDLDYYGYTF
V gene: TRBV28; CDR3 protein: CASSLGLAKNIQYF
V gene: TRBV20-1; CDR3 protein: CSEDRVPEAFF
V gene: TRBV6-5; CDR3 protein: CASSQGSYYGYTF
V gene: TRBV5-6; CDR3 protein: CASSGEGVWETQYF
V gene: TRBV6-6; CDR3 protein: CASSYSGRLNEKLFF
V gene: TRBV2; CDR3 protein: CACETVNTEAFF
V gene: TRBV28; CDR3 protein: CASSPKVAGREDTQYF
V gene: TRBV28; CDR3 protein: CASSPTRTSGRATWSYNEQFF
V gene: TRBV28; CDR3 protein: CASSFAGGHDYGYTF
V gene: TRBV7-2; CDR3 protein: CASSLSFFGEGSYNEQFF
V gene: TRBV4-1; CDR3 protein: CASSPTGTASSYEQYF
V gene: TRBV15; CDR3 protein: CATSSRTGESTGELFF
V gene: TRBV7-6; CDR3 protein: CATEQGGTEAFF
V gene: TRBV27; CDR3 protein: CASSRGISYEQYF
V gene: TRBV15; CDR3 protein: CATSREGVGTEAFF
V gene: TRBV4-3; CDR3 protein: CASSQMGGTNEQYF
V gene: TRBV19; CDR3 protein: CASSTLPAGSNQPQHF
V gene: TRBV27; CDR3 protein: CASSLHYRSNEQFF
V gene: TRBV30; CDR3 protein: CAWSGQGASSGNTIYF
V gene: TRBV7-9; CDR3 protein: CASSILFAENTEAFF
V gene: TRBV11-2; CDR3 protein: CASSPSQSPRGDTGELFF
V gene: TRBV30; CDR3 protein: CASGVFQETQYF
V gene: TRBV4-1; CDR3 protein: CASSEGGGDGYTF
V gene: TRBV28; CDR3 protein: CASSLFGRPGANVLTF
V gene: TRBV27; CDR3 protein: CASSPGTGTYNEQFF
V gene: TRBV28; CDR3 protein: CASSFQTSGRARVDSDTQYF
V gene: TRBV4-3; CDR3 protein: CASSQVWDPVRVSQPQHF
V gene: TRBV2; CDR3 protein: CASRTDIGTEAFF